Shown below are 14 T cell receptor beta chains from a single sample sequenced in a study of human T cells and chemical hapten exposure. As for time point: patch test 3, about 24 weeks after DPC sensitization. Treatment noted: therapeutic diphenylcyclopropenone sensitization with weekly scalp DPC. From the RACE reads, TCRdb called clonotypes with MiXCR, one entry per CDR3 protein. The sample yields about 190,000 distinct CDR3 sequences, 24% seen once. Sequenced here: whole blood, sampled in connection with sensitization to the hapten diphenylcyclopropenone (DPC). The receptors shown here come from a middle-aged woman with alopecia areata. Some clones in this sample may be carry-over from other donors' samples.

This clonotype has just a few counts. The junction differs from germline at one of its ends, possibly a read error. The chain recombines TRBV3-1 with TRBJ2-4; 10 bases are shared with TRBD1. The length of the CDR3 is 12 residues. Germline assignment: CDR1 LGHDT and CDR2 YNNKEL (reference sequence). CDR3 loop: CASRQGQGVEYF. CDR3 nucleotide sequence: TGTGCCAGCAGGCAAGGACAGGGGGTAGAGTACTTC.

This clonotype was seen a handful of times. The genes are TRBV7-2 and TRBJ2-4, with 11 bases lining up with TRBD2. J lost 0 bases, V lost 5 bases, and 12 bases had no gene match. Germline CDR1 is SGHTA and CDR2 is FQGNSA. The length of the CDR3 is 19 residues. The CDR3 loop reads CASSKPGTSGVLAKNIQYF. DNA of the CDR3: TGTGCCAGCAGCAAACCCGGGACTAGCGGAGTTCTAGCCAAAAACATTCAGTACTTC.

V usage is TRBV11-3 and J usage is TRBJ2-1; 13 positions match TRBD2. The V segment lost 0 bases and the J segment 2 bases; nucleotides outside the gene matches: 1. CDR3 length: 17 residues. The germline CDR1 and CDR2 sequences are SGHNT and YENEEA. CDR3 sequence (DNA): TGTGCCAGCAGCTTAGAAGGGACTAGCGGGGCCTACAATGAGCAGTTCTTC. As protein: CASSLEGTSGAYNEQFF.

A few counts support this clonotype. V is TRBV10-3 and J is TRBJ2-4; TRBD1 might be the D (5 bases). The CDR3 has 13 residues. Germline V gene lookup returns CDR1 ENHRY and CDR2 SYGVKD. Trimming left V 4 bases short and J 8 bases short, with 12 bases between. For the CDR3, the DNA is TGTGCCATCAGTGCCCAGGGTACAGACATTCAGTACTTC. Amino acids: CAISAQGTDIQYF.

V gene TRBV24-1 combines with J gene TRBJ1-5, with D unclear. In germline, CDR1 is KGHDR, CDR2 SFDVKD. V gave up 5 bases and J gave up 7 bases, with 17 bases separating them. The CDR3 contains 15 residues. The CDR3: CATSGVDGVGQPQHF. The CDR3 nucleotides are TGTGCCACCAGTGGGGTTGACGGGGTAGGACAGCCCCAGCATTTT.

This clonotype was counted between two and nine times. The J gene is TRBJ1-5, the V gene TRBV18; possible D gene TRBD1, 5 bases. The V gene's germline CDR1 is KGHSH and CDR2 LQKENI. This CDR3 region has 19 residues. Deletions cut 1 base from V and 1 base from J, with 20 bases between. The CDR3 sequence: CASSPRGGIGRGSNQPQHF. The CDR3 nucleotides read TGTGCCAGCTCACCACGTGGAGGGATAGGGCGGGGCAGCAATCAGCCCCAGCATTTT.

The chain has TRBV6-1 and TRBJ1-6; D is undetermined. The germline V and J ends were trimmed by 3 bases and 6 bases, with 9 bases remaining between them. Germline V gene data show CDR1 as MNHNS and CDR2 as SASEGT. CDR3 length equals 14 residues. The CDR3 nucleotides are TGTGCCAGCAGTGAGGTCTTCACTAATTCACCCCTCCACTTT. It encodes CASSEVFTNSPLHF.

This chain connects TRBV5-6 to TRBJ2-7; D unclear. This CDR3 has 12 residues. CDR1 and CDR2 from the germline V gene are SGHDT and YYEEEE. Trimming shortened V by 6 bases and J by 4 bases, and 11 bases separated the two germline ends. The CDR3 reads CASTNRRYEQYF. In nucleotides, the CDR3 is TGTGCCAGCACCAATAGAAGGTACGAGCAGTACTTC.

A few counts support this clonotype. The chain has TRBV28 and TRBJ1-2, with TRBD1 as a possible D gene (5 bases). The V end was cut by 7 bases, the J end by 6 bases, with 18 bases between. Germline V gene sequence: CDR1 MDHEN, CDR2 SYDVKM. This CDR3 has 14 residues. As DNA, the CDR3 is TGTGCCAGCACGCTTACGGGGGAGAGGCATGGCTACACCTTC. Protein sequence: CASTLTGERHGYTF.

The chain links TRBV9 to TRBJ1-1, with D maybe TRBD1 (6 bases). Trimming stripped 3 bases from V and 1 base from J, with 13 bases between. The V gene's germline CDR1 is SGDLS and CDR2 YYNGEE. The CDR3 totals 15 residues. The CDR3 bases are TGTGCCAGCAGCGGAGGGGGGACGGCGAACACTGAAGCTTTCTTT. This translates into CASSGGGTANTEAFF.

The rearrangement uses TRBV25-1 and TRBJ1-1; weak D call: TRBD1 (6 bases). The germline V and J ends were trimmed by 5 bases and 6 bases, with 16 bases remaining between them. The CDR3 is 14 residues long. Germline CDR1 is MGHDK and CDR2 is SYGVNS. CDR3 bases: TGTGCCAGCAGTCCATTCACAGGGCTACCTGAAGCTTTCTTT. Its translation is CASSPFTGLPEAFF. Full variable domain (outside the CDR3, taken from reference TRBV25-1 and TRBJ1-1): EADIYQTPRYLVIGTGKKITLECSQTMGHDKMYWYQQDPGMELHLIHYSYGVNSTEKGDLSSESTVSRIRTEHFPLTLESARPSHTSQYLCASSPFTGLPEAFFGQGTRLTVV.

The genes are TRBV29-1 and TRBJ2-7; D possibly corresponds to TRBD1 (5 bases). Between the trimmed V and J ends, which lost 6 bases and 3 bases, there was a span of 15 bases. CDR1 SQVTM and CDR2 ANQGSEA come from the germline V gene. CDR3 length: 13 amino acids. The CDR3 region is CSVPPDIFYEQYF. The CDR3 DNA is TGCAGCGTCCCGCCGGACATCTTCTACGAGCAGTACTTC.

The rearrangement links TRBV4-1 to TRBJ1-4, with 8 bases lining up with TRBD1. Germline values: CDR1 MGHRA, CDR2 YSYEKL. The junction had 12 bases not matched to a gene; V was cut back by 5 bases and J by 1 base. The CDR3 spans 18 residues. The CDR3 loop is CASSVSQGVDQTNEKLFF. DNA of the CDR3: TGCGCCAGCAGCGTATCACAGGGGGTGGATCAAACTAATGAAAAACTGTTTTTT.

This clonotype has just a few counts. At one boundary the junction diverges from the germline segment, which might be a read error. The chain joins TRBV28 to TRBJ2-3, with D unresolved. This CDR3 has 11 residues. CDR1 and CDR2 (germline): MDHEN, SYDVKM. In DNA form, the CDR3 reads TGTGCCAGCAGTTTAGGGTTTGCAACCCTTTTT. It specifies CASSLGFATLF.